This TCR beta chain appears in the sequencing data of a study of CD8 T cells in ankylosing spondylitis. Study-wide results and limits: The study looked at matched synovial fluid samples from ankylosing spondylitis patients. Disease-linked clones were reported to be significantly enriched there.

This clonotype was seen many times. The target antigen is unknown. Molecular-barcoded quantitative 5'-RACE produced these TCR beta libraries. One entry per CDR3 protein results from TCRdb running MiXCR on the 5' RACE reads. Of around 250,000 distinct CDR3 sequences in the sample, roughly a tenth are singletons; the top ten hold roughly 6.8%. With V trimmed by 4 bases and J by 11 bases, 16 bases remained unmatched. The CDR3 has 15 residues. In germline, CDR1 is SGHRS, CDR2 YFSETQ. Material: blood, either unsorted or a sorted T cell fraction (not recorded which). The receptor was isolated from a male donor with ankylosing spondylitis or in good health (not recorded which). This chain uses TRBV5-1 with TRBJ1-1; 8 bases match TRBD1. CDR3: CASSLRGQVTMEAFF. CDR3 in DNA: TGCGCCAGCAGCCTCCGGGGACAGGTTACAATGGAGGCTTTCTTT.